This T cell receptor beta chain originates from a study of preoperative IRX-2 immunotherapy in early breast cancer. The protocol was immunoSEQ multiplex PCR, while the TCRdb copy is restricted to in-frame clones and leaves out a portion. The table has some 42,000 clones, 65% to 90% seen once. The CDR3 covers 16 residues. V shed 10 bases and J 8 bases; nucleotides not matched to a gene: 19. Germline V CDR1 and CDR2: LNHDA, SQIVND (reference sequence). The treatment was: preoperative locoregional IRX-2 cytokine immunotherapy. Patients received preoperative, locoregional IRX-2 cytokine immunotherapy in a phase Ib study.

The sample consisted of lymph node tissue, taken after IRX-2 immunotherapy. The rearrangement uses TRBV19 and TRBJ2-1; 8 bases fit TRBD2. The receptor was derived from a human donor with breast cancer. CDR3 nucleotide sequence: TGTGCCACACAAAGTGGCCGGGGGGGAAGTTTCGATGAGCAGTTCTTC. Translated, it gives CATQSGRGGSFDEQFF.